This T cell receptor (beta chain) was observed in a study of human T cells and chemical hapten exposure. Study information: Patients additionally received therapeutic doses of diphenylcyclopropenone on the scalp once a week, and this continued throughout the approximately 25-week study. DPC 0.01% went on the upper back by patch test, with reading at 6 days. Per-sample TCR yield variability stemmed mainly from small pooled library volume differences. Points from the study as a whole: Among expanded TCRs, significantly more large CDR3 similarity clusters formed than among controls.

Turning to this clonotype: Antigen unknown.

Described time point: patch test 1, 2 weeks after DPC sensitization. Stated treatment: therapeutic diphenylcyclopropenone sensitization with weekly scalp DPC. TCRdb redid the calling of the RACE reads with MiXCR, one entry per CDR3 protein. Among fewer than 400,000 distinct CDR3 sequences listed, approximately 6.3% were seen once. The source material was whole blood, sampled in connection with sensitization to the hapten diphenylcyclopropenone (DPC). The source is a woman between 18 and 30 years old with alopecia areata. Some clones in this sample may be carry-over from other donors' samples.

CDR3 nucleotide sequence: TGCGCCAGCAGCTTGGGGACATTTTTTTTATCTGAGGAGCAGTTCTTC. This codes for CASSLGTFFLSEEQFF. This chain connects TRBV5-1 to TRBJ2-1; a weak D match, TRBD1 (5 bases). CDR1 is SGHRS, CDR2 YFSETQ, per germline. The ends were cut back, 0 bases at V and 10 bases at J, with 20 bases in the middle. The CDR3 is made up of 16 amino acids. Complete variable domain (other parts from reference TRBV5-1 and TRBJ2-1): KAGVTQTPRYLIKTRGQQVTLSCSPISGHRSVSWYQQTPGQGLQFLFEYFSETQRNKGNFPGRFSGRQFSNSRSEMNVSTLELGDSALYLCASSLGTFFLSEEQFFGPGTRLTVL.